The T cell receptor beta chain described here comes from a study of response to subunit inactivated influenza vaccine. TCRdb processed the RT-PCR reads anew with MiXCR; each CDR3 protein has one entry. Seen here are about half a million distinct CDR3 sequences, roughly 8.2% observed once, and the top ten hold over 10%. This clonotype was seen ten or more times. What it recognizes is unknown. Study-level results: That few new T cells are recruited by each seasonal influenza vaccination was the authors' suggestion.

The ends were cut back, 5 bases at V and 1 base at J, with 11 bases in the middle. CDR1 and CDR2 from the germline V gene are SGHTA and FQGNSA. There are 15 residues in the CDR3. This clonotype originated in a man in his fifties or sixties who received an inactivated influenza vaccine. The sequenced sample was PBMCs from blood, obtained around 25 months after vaccination. The chain combines TRBV7-2 with TRBJ2-2; D is unresolved. The CDR3 nucleotides are TGTGCCAGCAGCGGTACTAACTTGAACACCGGGGAGCTGTTTTTT. It is translated as CASSGTNLNTGELFF.